This T cell receptor beta chain was identified during a study of blood T cell repertoires in COVID-19. At the level of the study: T cells, B-cell-depleted T cells, or PBMCs provided the cDNA or gDNA that served as material.

V lost 7 bases and J lost 0, with 20 bases in between. CDR3 length: 18 amino acids. Germline V lookup: CDR1 SGDLS, CDR2 YYNGEE. Original processing methods: Estimates of nucleated cell counts were drawn from the amplification of reference gene primers. Generated by immunoSEQ multiplex PCR, the TCRdb table keeps only in-frame clones and is missing some. V, J and clone size were drawn from that table, and D and trimming were deduced from the DNA. Here the sample spans fewer than 250,000 clones, about 88% being singletons. The receptor was isolated from a man in his sixties with acute or convalescent COVID-19. The chain joins TRBV9 to TRBJ2-6; a weak D match, TRBD2 (7 bases). The specimen sequenced was peripheral blood. The CDR3 sequence: CASGSGAPGGSGANVLTF. The CDR3 bases are TGTGCCAGCGGGTCGGGGGCGCCGGGAGGCTCTGGGGCCAACGTCCTGACTTTC.